This T cell receptor beta chain emerged from a study of a mutant IDH1 vaccine in newly diagnosed glioma (dated by TCRdb to about 2021). In terms of the full investigation: Patients were given eight vaccinations, in weeks 1, 3, 5, 7, 11, 15, 19 and 23, which matched visits V03 through V10. Vaccination was initiated 4-6 weeks after radiotherapy alone, or concurrently with temozolomide cycles in the chemotherapy-containing groups. Of the approximately 30 treated patients, 62.5% were male and about 40% were female, and the mean age was around 40 years. Before enrollment, most patients had been given radiochemotherapy with temozolomide as standard therapy, while the rest had received either radiotherapy alone or temozolomide alone. Peripheral blood was drawn at six visits: V03 (baseline), V05, V07, V10, V12 and V13. For exploratory analyses, longitudinal TCRB deep sequencing was carried out in roughly 25 treated patients wherever samples were available.

The library was obtained by the immunoSEQ multiplex PCR assay. Rearranged TCR beta chain sequences were amplified with the hsTCRB Kit following the manufacturer's protocol. Sequencing of TCRB libraries was carried out on an Illumina MiSeq. In the authors' own workflow: The kit vendor's proprietary platform handled demultiplexing, trimming and gene mapping. TCRdb limited this immuneACCESS table to in-frame rearrangements with V and J called. A share of clones is missing; checked studies link under half to unresolved V genes, and the rest is unexplained. The V and J calls and the clone size are those of that table, but D and trimming were determined from the DNA. The sample includes roughly 39,000 clones, with 75% to 80% observed a single time. The ten largest account for less than 6.5% of the sample. The time point label, read with the paper, signifies: week 5, during vaccination. A 20-mer mutant IDH1 peptide at 300 micrograms in Montanide made up each vaccine dose, which was injected subcutaneously together with topical imiquimod. The donors had newly diagnosed IDH1-mutant astrocytomas of WHO grade 3 or 4 that showed loss of nuclear ATRX. The samples were drawn from NOA16, a multicentre, single-arm, open-label phase I trial in Germany that tested a mutant IDH1 peptide vaccine in humans for the first time. Genomic DNA for TCRB sequencing was extracted from EDTA blood using the DNeasy Blood and Tissue Kit.

Overall study results and their limits: Immune responses induced by the vaccine were seen in 90% to 95% of patients across multiple MHC alleles. Pseudoprogression seemed to be unrelated to changes in the top peripheral T cell clonotypes found by TCRB sequencing. Selection of PBMC samples for TCRB deep sequencing was based on availability. It was noted by the authors that analyses of patient blood samples could not be reproduced owing to sample limitations.

Relative to germline, V is 2 bases shorter and J is 0 bases shorter, with 13 bases between their ends. According to the germline V gene, CDR1 reads KGHSH and CDR2 reads LQKENI. The CDR3 holds 16 amino acids from the cysteine to the phenylalanine. Only the CDR3 region is kept as DNA, spanning 48 bases read in frame from base 1. In its sample, this clone was seen once. Its recognized antigen is unknown. No clone much larger than this one lies a single base away; base qualities are absent. This material consisted of PBMCs, taken from a glioma patient whose treatment included an IDH1 peptide vaccine. The clonotype was recovered from a man aged 35 to 55 with glioma. The chain is assembled from TRBV18 and TRBJ1-2; a tentative D match to TRBD1 spans 5 bases. The CDR3 has the sequence CASSPLGDPANYGYTF. The DNA is TGTGCCAGCTCACCATTAGGGGACCCCGCTAACTATGGCTACACCTTC.